The 25 T cell receptor beta chains in this list originate from one sample, sequenced in a study of T cell responses to AZD1222 COVID-19 vaccine. This table comes from immunoSEQ multiplex PCR, and its TCRdb copy is limited to in-frame clones, with some not included. The repertoire consists of about 83,000 clones, with 91% occurring once and the leading ten covering 25% to 30%. The sample in question was peripheral blood, obtained 28 days after the second AZD1222 dose. The receptor source for this set is an adult who received the AZD1222 COVID-19 vaccine.

The chain combines TRBV18 with TRBJ2-7; 8 nucleotides match TRBD1. CDR1 and CDR2 from the germline V gene are KGHSH and LQKENI. This CDR3 comprises 16 residues. The trim removed 2 bases at V and 0 bases at J, leaving 6 bases unmatched. The CDR3 DNA reads TGTGCCAGCTCACCATCAACAGACAGGGGCTCCTACGAGCAGTACTTC. The encoded protein is CASSPSTDRGSYEQYF.

The chain uses TRBV6-5 and TRBJ2-3; 11 nucleotides agree with TRBD2. Trimming at V came to 6 bases and at J to 4 bases, leaving 6 bases not matched to a gene. The CDR3 is made up of 15 amino acids. Germline lookup yields CDR1 MNHEY and CDR2 SVGAGI. DNA for the CDR3: TGTGCCAGCAGCCAACTAGCGGGAGCTGCAGATACGCAGTATTTT. It is translated as CASSQLAGAADTQYF.

The rearrangement uses TRBV14 and TRBJ2-1; D gene unclear. Germline V gene data show CDR1 as SGHDN and CDR2 as FVKESK. The CDR3 covers 14 residues. Trimming shortened V by 0 bases and J by 4 bases, and 7 bases separated the two germline ends. CDR3 sequence: CASSQDPSYNEQFF. Written as DNA, the CDR3 is TGTGCCAGCAGCCAAGATCCGAGTTACAATGAGCAGTTCTTC.

This rearrangement joins TRBV27 to TRBJ2-5; a weak D match, TRBD1 (5 bases). The CDR3 has 17 amino acids. The germline V gene encodes CDR1 MNHEY and CDR2 SMNVEV (reference sequence). Trimming pared 4 bases from V and 3 bases from J, leaving 21 bases between. CDR3 amino acids: CASSSTETAPNKETQYF. For the CDR3, the DNA is TGTGCCAGCAGTTCAACCGAGACAGCTCCTAACAAAGAGACCCAGTACTTC.

CDR3 protein: CSAREGDTQYF. For the CDR3, the DNA is TGCAGTGCTAGAGAGGGGGATACGCAGTATTTT. The chain uses TRBV20-1 and TRBJ2-3, with unresolved D. Germline assignment: CDR1 DFQATT and CDR2 SNEGSKA (reference sequence). Trimming took 0 bases from V and 6 from J, leaving 4 bases between them. The CDR3 is made up of 11 amino acids.

The gene calls are TRBV7-9 and TRBJ1-3; D is ambiguous. The CDR3 extends over 15 amino acids. Germline CDR1 reads SEHNR; CDR2 reads FQNEAQ (reference sequence). V lost 5 bases to trimming and J lost 0 bases, with 11 bases between them. CDR3 sequence reads: CASSDRGNSGNTIYF. The CDR3, as DNA: TGTGCCAGCAGCGATCGGGGTAACTCTGGAAACACCATATATTTT. Based on the CDR3 plus reference TRBV7-9 and TRBJ1-3, the full variable domain is DTGVSQNPRHKITKRGQNVTFRCDPISEHNRLYWYRQTLGQGPEFLTYFQNEAQLEKSRLLSDRFSAERPKGSFSTLEIQRTEQGDSAMYLCASSDRGNSGNTIYFGEGSWLTVV.

This clone is a singleton in its sample. The chain couples TRBV7-9 to TRBJ2-2; the match to TRBD1 covers 12 bases. V was clipped by 6 bases and J by 5 bases; unmatched bases: 7. CDR3 length: 16 amino acids. The germline V gene has CDR1 SEHNR and CDR2 FQNEAQ (reference sequence). DNA of the CDR3: TGTGCCAGCAGACATCCGGGACAGGGGGCGACCGGGGAGCTGTTTTTT. It yields the protein CASRHPGQGATGELFF. Supplemented by reference TRBV7-9 and TRBJ2-2, the full variable domain reads DTGVSQNPRHKITKRGQNVTFRCDPISEHNRLYWYRQTLGQGPEFLTYFQNEAQLEKSRLLSDRFSAERPKGSFSTLEIQRTEQGDSAMYLCASRHPGQGATGELFFGEGSRLTVL.

V gene TRBV11-1 combines with J gene TRBJ2-2, with 9 bases fitting TRBD2. Germline CDR1 is SGHAT and CDR2 is FQDESV (reference sequence). V shed 5 bases, J shed 5 bases, and the junction held 9 bases outside the gene matches. The CDR3 runs to 16 residues. The CDR3 region has the DNA TGTGCCAGCAGCAGGGCGGGCGGGAGGGCAACCGGGGAGCTGTTTTTT. Translation: CASSRAGGRATGELFF.

The V gene is TRBV28, the J gene TRBJ2-3; TRBD2 aligns across 8 bases. The CDR3 sequence is 15 residues long. CDR1 and CDR2 (germline): MDHEN, SYDVKM. V was pared by 0 bases and J by 2 bases, with 1 base of the junction left unmatched. The CDR3 region is CASSLWTSATDTQYF. CDR3 nucleotides: TGTGCCAGCAGTTTATGGACTAGCGCCACAGATACGCAGTATTTT.

The chain employs TRBV2 and TRBJ2-7; TRBD2 matches 9 bases. The junction had 10 bases not matched to a gene; V was cut back by 7 bases and J by 3 bases. Per germline, CDR1 SNHLY and CDR2 FYNNEI. The CDR3 runs to 15 residues. The CDR3 bases are TGTGCCAGCATGCGGCGGGAGGGCCCATACTACGAGCAGTACTTC. Translating gives CASMRREGPYYEQYF.

This rearrangement joins TRBV15 to TRBJ1-2; D not resolved. Per the germline V gene, CDR1 is LNHNV and CDR2 is YYDKDF (reference sequence). This CDR3 is built from 13 residues. Trimming cost V 1 base and J 6 bases, with 9 bases left between them. The CDR3 nucleotides are TGTGCCACCAGCAGAGCCCTCAGTGATGGCTACACCTTC. Translated: CATSRALSDGYTF.

This chain connects TRBV24-1 to TRBJ2-5; D perhaps matches TRBD1 (5 bases). Trimming stripped 7 bases from V and 5 bases from J, with 16 bases between. CDR1 and CDR2 (germline): KGHDR, SFDVKD. The length of the CDR3 is 14 residues. The CDR3 sequence is CATRETGARETQYF. The CDR3 DNA sequence: TGTGCCACCAGGGAAACAGGCGCCCGGGAGACCCAGTACTTC.

The rearrangement joins TRBV11-3 to TRBJ2-5, with 10 nucleotides matching TRBD1. Trimming at V came to 5 bases and at J to 3 bases, leaving 9 bases not matched to a gene. The germline V gene has CDR1 SGHNT and CDR2 YENEEA. The CDR3 totals 16 residues. CDR3 residues: CASSPRQGAFEETQYF. The CDR3, as DNA: TGTGCCAGCAGCCCTAGACAGGGGGCTTTTGAAGAGACCCAGTACTTC. The full variable domain, rest sourced from reference TRBV11-3 and TRBJ2-5, is EAGVVQSPRYKIIEKKQPVAFWCNPISGHNTLYWYLQNLGQGPELLIRYENEEAVDDSQLPKDRFSAERLKGVDSTLKIQPAELGDSAVYLCASSPRQGAFEETQYFGPGTRLLVL.

The chain employs TRBV5-4 and TRBJ2-1; no reliable D call. The germline V gene encodes CDR1 SGHNT and CDR2 YYREEE (reference sequence). The CDR3 totals 12 residues. V lost 7 bases, J lost 9 bases, and 14 bases lay in between. As DNA, the CDR3 is TGTGCCAGCCGGCACAAGGTTGGTGAGCAGTTCTTC. Translated, it gives CASRHKVGEQFF.

The chain joins TRBV6-6 to TRBJ1-4; D possibly corresponds to TRBD1 (5 bases). Per the germline V gene, CDR1 is MNHNY and CDR2 is SVGAGI (reference sequence). Trimming pared 8 bases from V and 0 bases from J, leaving 10 bases between. The CDR3 loop spans 14 amino acids. This CDR3 is CASGRGATNEKLFF. CDR3 DNA: TGTGCCAGCGGAAGGGGCGCAACTAATGAAAAACTGTTTTTT.

The rearrangement uses TRBV9 and TRBJ1-1; 9 bases are shared with TRBD1. Germline V gene lookup returns CDR1 SGDLS and CDR2 YYNGEE. The V segment lost 3 bases and the J segment 6 bases; nucleotides outside the gene matches: 6. The CDR3 consists of 14 residues. The CDR3 spells CASSGDRVAAEAFF. CDR3 coding DNA: TGTGCCAGCAGCGGGGACAGGGTGGCGGCTGAAGCTTTCTTT.

The chain joins TRBV10-2 to TRBJ2-1; no clear D gene. CDR3 length equals 13 residues. Trimming took 1 base from V and 9 from J, leaving 10 bases between them. CDR1 and CDR2 from the germline V gene are WSHSY and SAAADI. CDR3 amino acids: CASSEYGTGEQFF. The CDR3 bases are TGCGCCAGCAGTGAGTATGGTACCGGTGAGCAGTTCTTC.

The chain carries TRBV3-1 (or the pseudogene TRBV3-2) and TRBJ1-2; tentative D call: TRBD1 (5 bases). This CDR3 region has 18 residues. Trimming left V 0 bases short and J 2 bases short, with 19 bases between. CDR1 is LGHDT and CDR2 is YNNKEL in the germline V gene (reference sequence). The CDR3 DNA is TGTGCCAGCAGCCAAGAAGTGACGGCGAGACAGTACAACTATGGCTACACCTTC. This encodes CASSQEVTARQYNYGYTF.

The chain uses TRBV2 and TRBJ2-5; maybe TRBD2 (6 bases). The CDR3 covers 15 residues. Trimming took 2 bases from V and 7 from J, leaving 17 bases between them. The germline V gene encodes CDR1 SNHLY and CDR2 FYNNEI. The CDR3 reads CASSEMGTHGGTQYF. CDR3 in DNA: TGTGCCAGCAGTGAAATGGGGACCCACGGGGGGACCCAGTACTTC.

The chain joins TRBV7-2 to TRBJ2-1; 8 bases match TRBD1. The CDR3 has 15 residues. From germline, CDR1 is SGHTA and CDR2 FQGNSA. J lost 0 bases, V lost 5 bases, and 3 bases had no gene match. CDR3: CASSQDRGSYNEQFF. CDR3 DNA sequence: TGTGCCAGCAGCCAAGACAGGGGCTCCTACAATGAGCAGTTCTTC.

This chain links TRBV6-5 with TRBJ1-1; possible D gene TRBD1, 6 bases. Germline V gene sequence: CDR1 MNHEY, CDR2 SVGAGI. The ends were cut back, 7 bases at V and 2 bases at J, with 14 bases in the middle. The CDR3 contains 14 residues. This chain's CDR3 is CASTPGGANTEAFF. The CDR3, as DNA: TGTGCCAGCACCCCGGGGGGGGCTAACACTGAAGCTTTCTTT.

The rearrangement joins TRBV2 to TRBJ2-1; D is unresolved. V lost 6 bases, J lost 9 bases, and 21 bases lay in between. CDR3 size: 15 residues. The germline CDR1 and CDR2 sequences are SNHLY and FYNNEI. The CDR3 sequence is CASSPSRFSEGEQFF. CDR3 nucleotide sequence: TGTGCCAGCAGCCCCTCCCGGTTTAGTGAAGGTGAGCAGTTCTTC.

The CDR3 loop reads CASNILQGEQFF. The CDR3 nucleotides read TGTGCCAGCAACATACTACAGGGTGAGCAGTTCTTC. The rearrangement joins TRBV11-1 to TRBJ2-1, with D maybe TRBD1 (6 bases). CDR1 is SGHAT and CDR2 is FQDESV in the germline V gene (reference sequence). This CDR3 spans 12 amino acids. Trimming left V 7 bases short and J 9 bases short, with 13 bases between.

This sequence joins TRBV28 and TRBJ2-7; no clear D. Germline V gene data show CDR1 as MDHEN and CDR2 as SYDVKM. Trimming removed 3 bases at V and 0 bases at J, with 9 bases between. There are 14 residues in the CDR3. This CDR3 reads CASSFLVSSYEQYF. In nucleotides, the CDR3 is TGTGCCAGCAGTTTCCTTGTAAGCTCCTACGAGCAGTACTTC.

This chain links TRBV27 with TRBJ1-2; D is ambiguous. The CDR3 sequence is 13 residues long. Per germline, CDR1 MNHEY and CDR2 SMNVEV (reference sequence). The germline V and J ends were trimmed by 6 bases and 4 bases, with 12 bases remaining between them. CDR3 coding DNA: TGTGCCAGCAGGTTAGACGGATCCTATGGCTACACCTTC. Its protein is CASRLDGSYGYTF.